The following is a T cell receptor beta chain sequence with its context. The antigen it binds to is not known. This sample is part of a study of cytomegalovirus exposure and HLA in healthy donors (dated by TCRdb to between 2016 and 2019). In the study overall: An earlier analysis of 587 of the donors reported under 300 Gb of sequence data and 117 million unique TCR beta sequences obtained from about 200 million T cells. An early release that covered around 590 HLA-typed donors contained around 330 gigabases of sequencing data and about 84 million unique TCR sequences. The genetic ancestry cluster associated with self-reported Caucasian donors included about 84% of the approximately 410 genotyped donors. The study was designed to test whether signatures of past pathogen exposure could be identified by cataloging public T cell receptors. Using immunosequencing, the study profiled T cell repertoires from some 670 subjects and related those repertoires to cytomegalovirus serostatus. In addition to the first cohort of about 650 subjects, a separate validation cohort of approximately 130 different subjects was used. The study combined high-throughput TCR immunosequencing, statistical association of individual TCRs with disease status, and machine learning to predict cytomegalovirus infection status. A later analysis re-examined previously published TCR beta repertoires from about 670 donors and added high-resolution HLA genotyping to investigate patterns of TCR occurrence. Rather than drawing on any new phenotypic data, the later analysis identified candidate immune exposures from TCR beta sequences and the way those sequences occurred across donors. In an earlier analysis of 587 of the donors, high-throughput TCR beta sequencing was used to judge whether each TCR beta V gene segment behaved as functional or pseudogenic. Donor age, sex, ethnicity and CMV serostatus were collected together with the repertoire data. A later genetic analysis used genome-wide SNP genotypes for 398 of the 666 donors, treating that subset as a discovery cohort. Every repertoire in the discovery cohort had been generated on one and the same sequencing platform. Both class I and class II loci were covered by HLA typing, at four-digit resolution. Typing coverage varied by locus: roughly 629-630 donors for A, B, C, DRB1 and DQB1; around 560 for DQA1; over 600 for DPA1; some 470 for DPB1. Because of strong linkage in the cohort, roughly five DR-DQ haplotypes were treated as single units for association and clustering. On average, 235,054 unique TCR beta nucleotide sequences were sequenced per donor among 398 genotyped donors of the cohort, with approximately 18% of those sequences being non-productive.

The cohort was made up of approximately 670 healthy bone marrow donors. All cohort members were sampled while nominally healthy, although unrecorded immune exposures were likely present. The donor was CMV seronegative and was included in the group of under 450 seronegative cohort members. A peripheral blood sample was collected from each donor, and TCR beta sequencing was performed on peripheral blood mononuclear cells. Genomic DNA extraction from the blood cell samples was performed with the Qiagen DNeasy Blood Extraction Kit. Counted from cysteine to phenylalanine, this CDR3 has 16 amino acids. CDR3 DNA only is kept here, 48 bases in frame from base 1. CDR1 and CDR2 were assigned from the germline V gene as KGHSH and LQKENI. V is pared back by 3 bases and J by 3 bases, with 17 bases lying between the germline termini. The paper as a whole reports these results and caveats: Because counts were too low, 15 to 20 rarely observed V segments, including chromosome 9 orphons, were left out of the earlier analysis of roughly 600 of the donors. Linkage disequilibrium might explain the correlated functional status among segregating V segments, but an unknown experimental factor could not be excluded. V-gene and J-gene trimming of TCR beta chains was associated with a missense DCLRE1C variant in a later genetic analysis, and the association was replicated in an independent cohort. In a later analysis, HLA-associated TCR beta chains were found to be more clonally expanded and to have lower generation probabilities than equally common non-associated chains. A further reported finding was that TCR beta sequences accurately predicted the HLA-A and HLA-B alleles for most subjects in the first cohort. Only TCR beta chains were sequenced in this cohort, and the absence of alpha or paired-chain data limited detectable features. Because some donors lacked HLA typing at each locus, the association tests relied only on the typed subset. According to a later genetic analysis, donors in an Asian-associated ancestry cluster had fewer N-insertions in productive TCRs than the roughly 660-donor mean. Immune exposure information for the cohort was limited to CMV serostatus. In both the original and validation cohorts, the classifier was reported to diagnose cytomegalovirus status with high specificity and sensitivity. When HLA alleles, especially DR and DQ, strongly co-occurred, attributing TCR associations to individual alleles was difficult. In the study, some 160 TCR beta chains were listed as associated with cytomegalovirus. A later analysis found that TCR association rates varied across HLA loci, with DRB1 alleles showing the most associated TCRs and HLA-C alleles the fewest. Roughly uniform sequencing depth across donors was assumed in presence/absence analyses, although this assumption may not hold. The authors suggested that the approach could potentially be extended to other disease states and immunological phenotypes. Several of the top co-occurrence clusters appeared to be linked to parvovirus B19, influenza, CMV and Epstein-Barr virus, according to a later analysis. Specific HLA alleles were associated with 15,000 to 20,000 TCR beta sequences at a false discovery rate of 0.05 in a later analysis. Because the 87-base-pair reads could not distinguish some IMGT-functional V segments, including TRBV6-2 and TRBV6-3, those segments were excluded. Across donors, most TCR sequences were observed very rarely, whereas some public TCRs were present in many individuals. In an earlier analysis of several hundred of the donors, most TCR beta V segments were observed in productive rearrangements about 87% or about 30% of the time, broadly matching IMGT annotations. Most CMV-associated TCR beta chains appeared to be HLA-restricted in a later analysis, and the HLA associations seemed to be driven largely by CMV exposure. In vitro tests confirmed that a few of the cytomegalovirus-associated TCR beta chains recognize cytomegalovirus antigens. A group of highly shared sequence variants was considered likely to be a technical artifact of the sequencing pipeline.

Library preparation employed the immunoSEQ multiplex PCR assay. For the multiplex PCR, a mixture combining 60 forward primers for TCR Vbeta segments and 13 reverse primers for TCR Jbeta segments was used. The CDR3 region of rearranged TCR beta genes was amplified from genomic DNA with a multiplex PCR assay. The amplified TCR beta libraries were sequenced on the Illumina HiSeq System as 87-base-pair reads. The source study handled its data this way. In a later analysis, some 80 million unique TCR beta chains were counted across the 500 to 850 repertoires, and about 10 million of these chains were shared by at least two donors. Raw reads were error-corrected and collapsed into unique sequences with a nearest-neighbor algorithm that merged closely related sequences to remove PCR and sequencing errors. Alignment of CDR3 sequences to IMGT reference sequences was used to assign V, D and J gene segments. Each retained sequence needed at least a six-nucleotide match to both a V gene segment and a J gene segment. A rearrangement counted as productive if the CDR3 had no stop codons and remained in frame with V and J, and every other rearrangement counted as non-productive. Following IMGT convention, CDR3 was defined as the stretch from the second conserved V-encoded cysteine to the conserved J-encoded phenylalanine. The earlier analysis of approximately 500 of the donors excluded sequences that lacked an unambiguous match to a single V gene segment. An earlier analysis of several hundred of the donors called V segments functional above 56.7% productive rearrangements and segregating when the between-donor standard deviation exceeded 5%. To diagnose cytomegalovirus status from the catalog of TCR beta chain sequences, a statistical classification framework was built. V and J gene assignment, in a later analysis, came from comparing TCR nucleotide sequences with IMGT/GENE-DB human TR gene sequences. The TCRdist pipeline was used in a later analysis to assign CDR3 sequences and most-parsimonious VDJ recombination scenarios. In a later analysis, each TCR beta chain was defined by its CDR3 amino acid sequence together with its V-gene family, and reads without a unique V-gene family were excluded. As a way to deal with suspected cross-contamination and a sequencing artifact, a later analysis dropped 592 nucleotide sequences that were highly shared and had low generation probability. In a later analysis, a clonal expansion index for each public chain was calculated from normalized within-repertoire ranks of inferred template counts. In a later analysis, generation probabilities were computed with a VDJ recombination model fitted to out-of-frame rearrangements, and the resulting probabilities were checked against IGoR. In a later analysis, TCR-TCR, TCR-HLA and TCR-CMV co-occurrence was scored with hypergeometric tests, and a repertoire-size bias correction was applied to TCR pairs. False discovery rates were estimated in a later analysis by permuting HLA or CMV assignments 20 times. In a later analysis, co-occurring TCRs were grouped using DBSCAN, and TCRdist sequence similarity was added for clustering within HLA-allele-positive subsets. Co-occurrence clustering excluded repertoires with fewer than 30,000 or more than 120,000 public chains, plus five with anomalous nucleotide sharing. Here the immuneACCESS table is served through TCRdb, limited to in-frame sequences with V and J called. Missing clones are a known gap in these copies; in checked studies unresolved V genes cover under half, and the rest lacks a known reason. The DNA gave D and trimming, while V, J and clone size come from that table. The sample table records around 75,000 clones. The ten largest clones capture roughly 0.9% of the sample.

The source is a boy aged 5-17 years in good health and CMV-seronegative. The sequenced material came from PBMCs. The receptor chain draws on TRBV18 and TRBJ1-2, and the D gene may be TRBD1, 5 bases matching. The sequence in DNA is TGTGCCAGCTCACCGCCGACAGTGGGCAGGGACTATGGCTACACCTTC. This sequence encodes CASSPPTVGRDYGYTF.